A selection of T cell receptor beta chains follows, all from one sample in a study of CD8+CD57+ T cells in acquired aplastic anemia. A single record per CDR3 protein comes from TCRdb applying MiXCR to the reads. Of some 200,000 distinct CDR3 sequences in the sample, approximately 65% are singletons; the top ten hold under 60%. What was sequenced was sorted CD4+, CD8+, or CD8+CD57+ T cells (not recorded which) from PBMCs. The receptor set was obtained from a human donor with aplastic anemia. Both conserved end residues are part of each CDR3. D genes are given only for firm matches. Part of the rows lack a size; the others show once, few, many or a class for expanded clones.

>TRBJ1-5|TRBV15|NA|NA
TGTGCCACCAGCAGAGATGGACAAAGCAATCAGCCCCAGCATTTT
CATSRDGQSNQPQHF
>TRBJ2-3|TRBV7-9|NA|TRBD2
TGTGCCAGCAGTGTTTTCCTAGCGGGAGCAGATACGCAGTATTTT
CASSVFLAGADTQYF
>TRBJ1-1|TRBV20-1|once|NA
TGCAGTGCTAGAAAGGGAACTGAAGCTTTCTTT
CSARKGTEAFF
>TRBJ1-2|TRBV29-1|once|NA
TGCAGCGTTGGTCCGGCAGTTCATGGCTACACCTTC
CSVGPAVHGYTF
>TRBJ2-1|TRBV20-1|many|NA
TGCAGTGCTAGTGAGGTGGGTCAGTACAATGAGCAGTTCTTC
CSASEVGQYNEQFF
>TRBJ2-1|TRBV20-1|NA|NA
TGCAGTGCTACTCCGGGACTCGGTGTTAATGAGCAGTTCTTC
CSATPGLGVNEQFF
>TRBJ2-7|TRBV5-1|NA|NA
TGCGCCAGCAGCAACACCTACGAGCAGTACTTC
CASSNTYEQYF
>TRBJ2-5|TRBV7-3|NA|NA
TGTGCCAGCAGCAAAACGTCGCTACAGAACCAAGAGACCCAGTACTTC
CASSKTSLQNQETQYF
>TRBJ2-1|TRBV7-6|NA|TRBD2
TGTGCCAGCAGCTTGTACCTGGCGACTAGCGGGAGTAGGGCGGAGCAGTTCTTC
CASSLYLATSGSRAEQFF
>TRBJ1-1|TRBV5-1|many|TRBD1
TGCGCCAGCAGCTTTACAGGGGGCGGAGGCACTGAAGCTTTCTTT
CASSFTGGGGTEAFF
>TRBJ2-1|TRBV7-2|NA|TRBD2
TGTGCCAGCGATCCCGGGAGGGCCGATGACAATGAGCAGTTCTTC
CASDPGRADDNEQFF
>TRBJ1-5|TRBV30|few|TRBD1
TGTGCCTGGAGCGTTGATCCGGGACAGTTCAATCAGCCCCAGCATTTT
CAWSVDPGQFNQPQHF
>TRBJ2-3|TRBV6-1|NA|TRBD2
TGTGCCAGCAGTTACTGGGGGGGAGGCACAGATACGCAGTATTTT
CASSYWGGGTDTQYF
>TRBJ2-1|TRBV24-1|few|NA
TGTGCCACCAGTGATTCAGGGTGGGATGAGCAGTTCTTC
CATSDSGWDEQFF
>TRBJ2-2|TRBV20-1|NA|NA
TGCAGTGCTAGAGATATGGACAGCACCGGGGAGCTGTTTTTT
CSARDMDSTGELFF
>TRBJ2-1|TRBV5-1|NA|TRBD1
TGCGCCAGCAGCGCGGCAGGGACAGGGGACAATGAGCAGTTCTTC
CASSAAGTGDNEQFF
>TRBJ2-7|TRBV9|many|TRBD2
TGTGCCAGCAGCGTAGGGGGCGGGGGGGCTTTCGAGCAGTACTTC
CASSVGGGGAFEQYF
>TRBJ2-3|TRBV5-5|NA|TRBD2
TGTGCCAGCAAAACCCGGGGGGGACTCGGCACAGATACGCAGTATTTT
CASKTRGGLGTDTQYF
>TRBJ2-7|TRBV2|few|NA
TGTGCCAGCAGATCGACTCACTCCTACGAGCAGTACTTC
CASRSTHSYEQYF
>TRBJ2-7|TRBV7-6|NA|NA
TGTGCCAGCAGCTTACTCGGGCTCGGGAAGGGCGAGCAGTACTTC
CASSLLGLGKGEQYF
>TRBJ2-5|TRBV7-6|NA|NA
TGTGCCAGCAGCCGTAAACAGGACCAAGAGACCCAGTACTTC
CASSRKQDQETQYF
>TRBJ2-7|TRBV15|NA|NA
TGTGCCACCAGCGGGGGGCAGGGGGAAAACTACGAGCAGTACTTC
CATSGGQGENYEQYF
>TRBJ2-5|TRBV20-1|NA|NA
TGCAGTGCCGGGGGGCAGGCGGGGGAGACCCAGTACTTC
CSAGGQAGETQYF
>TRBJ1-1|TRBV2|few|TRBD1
TGTGCCAGCAGTTCGGACAGGACGACTGAAGCTTTCTTT
CASSSDRTTEAFF
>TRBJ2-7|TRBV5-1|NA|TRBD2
TGCGCCAGCAGCGTTGGGGGGACTAGCGCGTTGTCCTACGAGCAGTACTTC
CASSVGGTSALSYEQYF